These 13 T cell receptor beta chains came from one sample sequenced in a study of T-cell reconstitution after alpha-beta-depleted transplantation in children. It was with unique molecular identifiers that the TCRbeta library was prepared. TCRdb independently ran MiXCR on the PCR reads; one entry per CDR3 protein. The sample has hundreds of thousands of distinct CDR3 sequences; approximately 12% are singletons. The material sequenced was PBMCs, mostly from graft donor cells, taken 360 days after TCRalphabeta/CD19-depleted stem cell transplant. All receptors derive from a male patient younger than 18 who had a stem cell transplant for acute myeloid leukemia, so the T cells may come from the graft donor.

The rearrangement joins TRBV11-2 to TRBJ2-4, with D unresolved. There are 14 residues in the CDR3. The V end lost 2 bases, the J end lost 0 bases, and 5 bases lay between the germline ends. Germline V CDR1 and CDR2: SGHAT, FQNNGV. In DNA form, the CDR3 reads TGTGCCAGCAGCTTAATCTCAGCCAAAAACATTCAGTACTTC. Translating it yields CASSLISAKNIQYF. Full variable domain (outside the CDR3, taken from reference TRBV11-2 and TRBJ2-4): EAGVAQSPRYKIIEKRQSVAFWCNPISGHATLYWYQQILGQGPKLLIQFQNNGVVDDSQLPKDRFSAERLKGVDSTLKIQPAKLEDSAVYLCASSLISAKNIQYFGAGTRLSVL.

The chain has TRBV11-2 and TRBJ2-2; 9 bases are a match to TRBD2. This CDR3 comprises 16 residues. Germline V gene data show CDR1 as SGHAT and CDR2 as FQNNGV. J gave up 3 bases and V 4 bases, and 6 bases lay outside the gene matches. CDR3 region: CASSYLAGWDTGELFF. The CDR3 DNA sequence: TGTGCCAGCAGCTACCTAGCGGGATGGGACACCGGGGAGCTGTTTTTT.

There are a few counts of this clonotype. The gene calls are TRBV9 and TRBJ2-1; 10 bases are shared with TRBD2. V shed 0 bases, J shed 3 bases, and the junction held 3 bases outside the gene matches. Germline V gene data show CDR1 as SGDLS and CDR2 as YYNGEE. This CDR3 is built from 16 residues. CDR3 protein: CASSVALAGVYNEQFF. The CDR3 region has the DNA TGTGCCAGCAGCGTAGCCCTAGCGGGAGTCTACAATGAGCAGTTCTTC. Full variable domain (missing parts from reference TRBV9 and TRBJ2-1): DSGVTQTPKHLITATGQRVTLRCSPRSGDLSVYWYQQSLDQGLQFLIQYYNGEERAKGNILERFSAQQFPDLHSELNLSSLELGDSALYFCASSVALAGVYNEQFFGPGTRLTVL.

This clonotype was recorded a few times. The V and J genes are TRBV29-1 and TRBJ2-1; the match to TRBD2 covers 12 bases. Losses at the gene ends were 0 bases for V and 7 bases for J; bases not matched to a gene: 1. The CDR3 is 14 residues long. The V gene's germline CDR1 is SQVTM and CDR2 ANQGSEA. The CDR3 bases are TGCAGCGTTGAAGAGACTAGCGGGAGTAATGAGCAGTTCTTC. Protein sequence: CSVEETSGSNEQFF.

This clonotype was found a few times. The V and J genes are TRBV4-2 and TRBJ2-2, with TRBD2 matching over 8 bases. The J segment lost 4 bases and the V segment lost 2 bases, leaving 6 bases of the junction unmatched. The CDR3 covers 16 residues. CDR1 is LGHNA and CDR2 is YNFKEQ in the germline V gene. CDR3 sequence: CASSQRQLAATGELFF. The CDR3 nucleotides are TGTGCCAGCAGCCAACGTCAACTAGCGGCCACCGGGGAGCTGTTTTTT.

This clonotype was seen a handful of times. V and J are TRBV28 and TRBJ2-6; D may be TRBD2 (6 bases). The CDR3 is made up of 18 amino acids. V dropped 3 bases and J dropped 2 bases, with 17 bases sitting between them. Germline CDR1 reads MDHEN; CDR2 reads SYDVKM. The CDR3 region has the DNA TGTGCCAGCAGTTTTTTTGTGGAGGGGCTCACTGGGGCCAACGTCCTGACTTTC. Residues: CASSFFVEGLTGANVLTF.

This clonotype turned up a few times. V is TRBV15 and J is TRBJ2-7; TRBD1 might be the D (6 bases). CDR1 is LNHNV, CDR2 YYDKDF, per germline (reference sequence). The CDR3 spans 16 residues. Trimming pared 0 bases from V and 3 bases from J, leaving 15 bases between. The CDR3 loop reads CATSRDWYRAYYEQYF. CDR3 coding DNA: TGTGCCACCAGCAGAGATTGGTACAGGGCATACTACGAGCAGTACTTC.

This clonotype was recorded a few times. This chain connects TRBV28 to TRBJ2-5, with 8 bases fitting TRBD2. Germline V gene lookup returns CDR1 MDHEN and CDR2 SYDVKM. J lost 1 base, V lost 7 bases, and 5 bases had no gene match. There are 14 residues in the CDR3. CDR3: CASTAGVVQETQYF. The CDR3 bases are TGTGCCAGCACAGCGGGAGTGGTCCAAGAGACCCAGTACTTC.

This clonotype was seen a few times. The V gene is TRBV4-3, the J gene TRBJ2-1; 8 nucleotides align to TRBD2. The CDR3 length is 15 residues. After removal of 3 bases from V and 2 bases from J, the junction contained 3 bases not matched to a gene. Germline CDR1 is LGHNA and CDR2 is YSLEER. The CDR3 loop is CASSQAGGAYNEQFF. In DNA form, the CDR3 reads TGCGCCAGCAGCCAGGCGGGAGGAGCCTACAATGAGCAGTTCTTC.

This clonotype has a handful of counts. The CDR3 nucleotides read TGCAGCGTACCGGCGGGGATGAACGAGCAGTACTTC. As protein: CSVPAGMNEQYF. The genes are TRBV29-1 and TRBJ2-7; maybe TRBD2 (6 bases). CDR1 is SQVTM, CDR2 ANQGSEA, per germline. The CDR3 sequence is 12 residues long. V shed 6 bases and J shed 5 bases, with 14 bases lying between them.

This clonotype was seen more than once but under ten times. The chain couples TRBV7-9 to TRBJ2-1; D ambiguous. Trimming left V 5 bases short and J 8 bases short, with 10 bases between. The germline V gene encodes CDR1 SEHNR and CDR2 FQNEAQ (reference sequence). CDR3 size: 12 residues. The CDR3 region is CASSVGLDEQFF. The DNA for the CDR3 is TGTGCCAGCAGCGTCGGATTGGATGAGCAGTTCTTC.

The sample holds a few counts of this clonotype. The chain uses TRBV7-8 and TRBJ2-7; 12 bases fit TRBD2. The V gene's germline CDR1 is SGHVS and CDR2 FQNEAQ. The V gene end was trimmed by 4 bases and the J gene end by 3 bases; junction bases not matched to a gene: 10. CDR3 length: 17 amino acids. CDR3 in amino acids: CASSYRMLTSGSYEQYF. CDR3 nucleotides: TGTGCCAGCAGCTACCGGATGCTGACTAGCGGGAGCTACGAGCAGTACTTC.

The chain has TRBV6-2 or TRBV6-3 and TRBJ2-6, with D uncertain. This CDR3 comprises 14 residues. Trimming removed 6 bases at V and 0 bases at J, with 6 bases between. Germline CDR1 and CDR2: MNHEY and SVGEGT. The CDR3 sequence: CASRQISGANVLTF. In DNA, the CDR3 is TGTGCCAGCAGACAGATCTCTGGGGCCAACGTCCTGACTTTC.